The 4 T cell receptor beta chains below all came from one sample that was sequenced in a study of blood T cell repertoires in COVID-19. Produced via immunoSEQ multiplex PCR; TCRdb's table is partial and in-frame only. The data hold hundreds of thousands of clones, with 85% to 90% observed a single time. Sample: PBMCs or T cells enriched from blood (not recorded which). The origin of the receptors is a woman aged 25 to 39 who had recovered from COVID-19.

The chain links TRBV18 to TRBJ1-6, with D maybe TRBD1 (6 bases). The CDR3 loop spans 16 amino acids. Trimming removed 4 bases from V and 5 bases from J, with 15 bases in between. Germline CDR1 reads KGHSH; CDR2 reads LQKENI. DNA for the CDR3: TGTGCCAGCTCACGTCGTGAAGGGGGGGATAATTCACCCCTCCACTTT. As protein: CASSRREGGDNSPLHF.

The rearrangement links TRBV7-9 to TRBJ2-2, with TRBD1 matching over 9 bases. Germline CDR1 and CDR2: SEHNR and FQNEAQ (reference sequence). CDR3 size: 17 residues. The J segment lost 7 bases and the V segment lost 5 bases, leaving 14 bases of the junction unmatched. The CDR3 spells CASSPRTGEVKHGELFF. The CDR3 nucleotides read TGTGCCAGCAGCCCTAGGACAGGGGAAGTAAAACACGGGGAGCTGTTTTTT. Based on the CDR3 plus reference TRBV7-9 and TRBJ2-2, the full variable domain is DTGVSQNPRHKITKRGQNVTFRCDPISEHNRLYWYRQTLGQGPEFLTYFQNEAQLEKSRLLSDRFSAERPKGSFSTLEIQRTEQGDSAMYLCASSPRTGEVKHGELFFGEGSRLTVL.

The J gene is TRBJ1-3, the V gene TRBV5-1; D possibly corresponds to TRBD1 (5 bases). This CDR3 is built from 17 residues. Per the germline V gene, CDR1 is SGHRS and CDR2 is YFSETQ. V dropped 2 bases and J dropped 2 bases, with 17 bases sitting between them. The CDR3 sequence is CASSFGKEGRAGNTIYF. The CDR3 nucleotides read TGCGCCAGCAGCTTCGGCAAGGAGGGACGCGCTGGAAACACCATATATTTT.

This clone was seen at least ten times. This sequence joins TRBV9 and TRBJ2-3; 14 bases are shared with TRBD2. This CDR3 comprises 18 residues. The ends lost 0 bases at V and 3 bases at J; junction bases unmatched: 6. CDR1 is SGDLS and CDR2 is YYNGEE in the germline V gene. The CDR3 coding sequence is TGTGCCAGCAGCGTAGCCGGGACTAGCGGGAGAGAGACAGATACGCAGTATTTT. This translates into CASSVAGTSGRETDTQYF.